This section outlines one T cell receptor (beta chain) sequence together with its context. This record comes from a study of cytomegalovirus exposure and HLA in healthy donors. The CDR3 consists of 14 residues. CDR1 and CDR2 from the germline V gene are GTSNPN and SVGIG (reference sequence). With V trimmed by 6 bases and J by 7 bases, 7 bases remained unmatched. PCR primers comprised 60 Vbeta and 13 Jbeta primers. Repertoires were generated with immunoSEQ multiplex PCR, while TCRdb's copy carries only in-frame clones and drops some. The sample yields 170,000 or so clones, roughly four fifths seen once.

The clonotype comes from a male donor in good health and CMV-seronegative. This sequence joins TRBV30 and TRBJ1-6; 9 bases line up with TRBD1. The sequencing sample was made of PBMCs. CDR3 in amino acids: CACAMGTGNSPLHF. For the CDR3, the DNA is TGTGCCTGTGCGATGGGGACAGGGAATTCACCCCTCCACTTT.